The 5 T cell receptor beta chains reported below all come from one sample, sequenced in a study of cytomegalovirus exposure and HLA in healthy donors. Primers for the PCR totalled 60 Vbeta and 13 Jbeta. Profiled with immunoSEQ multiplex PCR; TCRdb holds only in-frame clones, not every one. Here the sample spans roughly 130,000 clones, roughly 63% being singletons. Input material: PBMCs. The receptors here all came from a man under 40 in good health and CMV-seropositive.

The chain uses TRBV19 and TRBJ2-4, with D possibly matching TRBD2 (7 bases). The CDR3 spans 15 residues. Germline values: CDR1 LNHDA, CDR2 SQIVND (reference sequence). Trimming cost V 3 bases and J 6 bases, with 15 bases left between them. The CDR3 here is CASSIVRGAGNIQYF. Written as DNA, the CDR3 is TGTGCCAGTAGTATCGTTCGGGGGGCCGGAAACATTCAGTACTTC.

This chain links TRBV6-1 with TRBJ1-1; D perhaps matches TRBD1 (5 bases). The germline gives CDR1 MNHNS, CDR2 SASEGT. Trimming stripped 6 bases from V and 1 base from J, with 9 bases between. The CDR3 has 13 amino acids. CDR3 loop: CASREGPNTEAFF. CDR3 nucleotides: TGTGCCAGCAGGGAGGGGCCGAACACTGAAGCTTTCTTT.

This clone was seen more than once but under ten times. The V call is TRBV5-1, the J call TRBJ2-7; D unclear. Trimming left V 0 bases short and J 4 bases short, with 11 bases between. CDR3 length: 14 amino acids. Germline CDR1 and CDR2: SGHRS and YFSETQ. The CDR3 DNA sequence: TGCGCCAGCAGCTTGGAGGCACAGCTATACGAGCAGTACTTC. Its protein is CASSLEAQLYEQYF. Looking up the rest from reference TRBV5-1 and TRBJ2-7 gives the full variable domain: KAGVTQTPRYLIKTRGQQVTLSCSPISGHRSVSWYQQTPGQGLQFLFEYFSETQRNKGNFPGRFSGRQFSNSRSEMNVSTLELGDSALYLCASSLEAQLYEQYFGPGTRLTVT.

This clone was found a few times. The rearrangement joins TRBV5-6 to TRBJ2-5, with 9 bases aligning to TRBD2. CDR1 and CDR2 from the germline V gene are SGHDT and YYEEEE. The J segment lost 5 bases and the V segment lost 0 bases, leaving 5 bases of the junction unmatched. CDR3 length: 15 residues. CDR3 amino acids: CASSLVAGGLETQYF. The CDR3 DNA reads TGTGCCAGCAGCTTGGTGGCGGGAGGGCTTGAGACCCAGTACTTC. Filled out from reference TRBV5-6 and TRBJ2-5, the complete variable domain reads DAGVTQSPTHLIKTRGQQVTLRCSPKSGHDTVSWYQQALGQGPQFIFQYYEEEERQRGNFPDRFSGHQFPNYSSELNVNALLLGDSALYLCASSLVAGGLETQYFGPGTRLLVL.

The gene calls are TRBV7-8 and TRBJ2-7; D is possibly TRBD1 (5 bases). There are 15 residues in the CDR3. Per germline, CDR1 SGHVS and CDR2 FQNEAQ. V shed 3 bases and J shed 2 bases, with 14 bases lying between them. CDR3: CASSLSRTDTYEQYF. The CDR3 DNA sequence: TGTGCCAGCAGCTTGTCACGAACGGACACCTACGAGCAGTACTTC.